These T cell receptor beta chains were read from a single sample in a study of T cell repertoires in cytomegalovirus infection. One entry per CDR3 protein, called by TCRdb with MiXCR from the reads. The sample carries around 230,000 distinct CDR3 sequences, about 39% recorded once. What these receptors recognize is not known. The sample was CD8+ T cells from cultured PBMCs, taken from culture after CMV antigen stimulation. These receptors originate from a human donor in good health (CMV status not recorded). Some clones in this sample may be carry-over from other donors' samples. Both conserved end residues are part of each CDR3. The order of the fields is D gene, V gene, J gene, clone size, CDR3 DNA, CDR3 protein. D genes are given only for firm matches. A clone size is listed for some rows: how often the clone was seen (once, few, many), or a class if it is expanded.

>.|TRBV7-2|TRBJ2-7|few
TGTGCCAGCAGCTTCCTCTACGAGCAGTACTTC
CASSFLYEQYF
>TRBD2|TRBV2|TRBJ2-1|few
TGTGCCAGCAGTCCCCCGGGACTAGCGTTGGATGAGCAGTTCTTC
CASSPPGLALDEQFF
>.|TRBV6-1|TRBJ2-1|many
TGTGCCAGCAGGCCAGGGGCATCGTACAATGAGCAGTTCTTC
CASRPGASYNEQFF
>.|TRBV7-2|TRBJ2-1|few
TGTGCCAGCAGCTTTTTGGGGGGGGCTCGCTCCTACAATGAGCAGTTCTTC
CASSFLGGARSYNEQFF
>TRBD2|TRBV7-8|TRBJ2-1|.
TGTGCCAGCAGCCCACGGGTGGGCGGGGGGCGCTACAATGAGCAGTTCTTC
CASSPRVGGGRYNEQFF
>.|TRBV6-1|TRBJ1-2|.
TGTGCCAGCAGTGAATTGGGAGGTCCGAATAACTATGGCTACACCTTC
CASSELGGPNNYGYTF
>.|TRBV6-2/TRBV6-3|TRBJ1-5|.
TGTGCCTCCAAGCCTGCGGGGGAGGCTAGCAATCAGCCCCAGCATTTT
CASKPAGEASNQPQHF
>.|TRBV7-6|TRBJ1-5|few
TGTGCCAGCAGTTTAAACCCGGGGCGAAGTCAGCCCCAGCATTTT
CASSLNPGRSQPQHF
>TRBD2|TRBV12-3/TRBV12-4|TRBJ2-7|few
TGTGCCAGCAGTAGCGGGGGGATTACCTACGAGCAGTACTTC
CASSSGGITYEQYF
>TRBD1|TRBV6-1|TRBJ1-1|.
TGTGCCAGCAGTAATCGACAGGGAATGAACACTGAAGCTTTCTTT
CASSNRQGMNTEAFF
>TRBD1|TRBV18|TRBJ2-5|.
TGTGCCAGCTCACCAAGGACAGGGGCCTCACAAGAGACCCAGTACTTC
CASSPRTGASQETQYF
>TRBD1|TRBV27|TRBJ2-7|.
TGTGCCAGCAGTTTATCAGGACAGGGTTACTCCTACGAGCAGTACTTC
CASSLSGQGYSYEQYF
>.|TRBV10-2|TRBJ1-1|few
TGCGCCAGCAGTGAGTCGACAGCTGAAGCTTTCTTT
CASSESTAEAFF
>.|TRBV7-9|TRBJ2-1|few
TGTGCCAGCAGCTTATGGCAGGGACCACTCAATGAGCAGTTCTTC
CASSLWQGPLNEQFF
>.|TRBV7-6|TRBJ2-7|.
TGTGCCAGCAGCTCGGGACCCTGGAGCTCCTACGAGCAGTACTTC
CASSSGPWSSYEQYF
>.|TRBV30|TRBJ2-7|few
TGTGCCTGGAGTCCCCAAACCAACGAGCAGTACTTC
CAWSPQTNEQYF
>.|TRBV19|TRBJ1-1|.
TGTTCCAGTAGTCTCGTTTGGGAGGGACGGACTGAAGCTTTCTTT
CSSSLVWEGRTEAFF
>.|TRBV7-4|TRBJ1-2|.
TGTGCCAGCAGCTTGGGCCGGTTTAACTATGGCTACACCTTC
CASSLGRFNYGYTF
>TRBD1|TRBV28|TRBJ1-1|.
TGTGCCAGCAGACCCTTCGGGACAGACATGAACACTGAAGCTTTCTTT
CASRPFGTDMNTEAFF
>.|TRBV6-1|TRBJ1-2|few
TGTGCCAGCAGTGAAGCGGAACAGTTTCCTAACTATGGCTACACCTTC
CASSEAEQFPNYGYTF
>TRBD1|TRBV12-5|TRBJ2-2|few
TGTGCTAGTGGGGACAGGGGGCTCGTCAGGGAGCTGTTTTTT
CASGDRGLVRELFF
>TRBD1|TRBV12-3/TRBV12-4|TRBJ1-4|many
TGTGCCAGCAGTCCGCCCCGGACAGGGGAGGGGGAAAAACTGTTTTTT
CASSPPRTGEGEKLFF
>TRBD1|TRBV10-3|TRBJ1-1|.
TGTGCCATCAGAGAGGGACAGCCAAACACTGAAGCTTTCTTT
CAIREGQPNTEAFF
>TRBD1|TRBV29-1|TRBJ2-7|few
TGCAGCGTTGCGAGACTTGGGACAGTTAGCGAGCAGTACTTC
CSVARLGTVSEQYF
>TRBD1|TRBV7-9|TRBJ1-2|.
TGTGCCACCAATTCAGGACAGGGTGGCTATGGCTACACCTTC
CATNSGQGGYGYTF
>TRBD1|TRBV6-6|TRBJ1-5|.
TGTGCCAGCACCACTAAGGTTCAGGGGGGAAGTCAGCCCCAGCATTTT
CASTTKVQGGSQPQHF
>TRBD1|TRBV7-9|TRBJ1-6|.
TGTGCCAGCAGCTCGACAGGGGGCGTTTCACCCCTCCACTTT
CASSSTGGVSPLHF
>.|TRBV7-9|TRBJ1-1|few
TGTGCCAGCAGCTTAGGATCAGACTACTCAGCTGAAGCTTTCTTT
CASSLGSDYSAEAFF
>.|TRBV28|TRBJ1-5|.
TGTGCCAGCAGTTTATGGGCCACTAATCAGCCCCAGCATTTT
CASSLWATNQPQHF
>.|TRBV18|TRBJ1-5|few
TGTGCCAGCTCGCCGGTAGGATATCAGCCCCAGCATTTT
CASSPVGYQPQHF
>.|TRBV7-8|TRBJ2-5|few
TGTGCCAGCAGCGATAACAGGGTCGGGGAGACCCAGTACTTC
CASSDNRVGETQYF
>TRBD2|TRBV28|TRBJ2-7|.
TGTGCCAGCGGAGAGCGGGGTTACTCCTACGAGCAGTACTTC
CASGERGYSYEQYF
>.|TRBV7-2|TRBJ1-6|.
TGTGCCAGCAGCTTAGGTCCCTCGCGGACCTATAATTCACCCCTCCACTTT
CASSLGPSRTYNSPLHF
>TRBD1|TRBV28|TRBJ2-1|once
TGTGCCAGCAGTCTGGGACAGGGGAACAACAATGAGCAGTTCTTC
CASSLGQGNNNEQFF
>.|TRBV12-3/TRBV12-4|TRBJ2-1|.
TGTGCCAGCAGCCGGGGACCTTACAATGAGCAGTTCTTC
CASSRGPYNEQFF
>TRBD2|TRBV7-8|TRBJ2-1|many
TGTGCCAGCAGACCAGGACTAGCCAGTGAGCAGTTCTTC
CASRPGLASEQFF